This T cell receptor beta chain emerged from a study of CXCR3-negative and CXCR3-positive naive CD8 T cells. Findings of the study overall: Once cells were cryopreserved, CXCR3 expression went down partly, and most assays used fresh PBMCs. Naive CXCR3-positive cells had TRB CDR3s more hydrophobic than those of CXCR3-negative naive cells. Sequencing showed both naive subsets with comparably high diversity, and memory CD8+ cells much lower.

Germline CDR1 is MNHEY and CDR2 is SMNVEV (reference sequence). The CDR3 runs to 13 residues. All TRB cDNA libraries came from 5' RACE performed with UMI labels. TCRdb processed the 5' RACE reads again and assigns one entry to each CDR3 protein, with no DNA. In all, the sample yields over 95,000 distinct CDR3 sequences. A note on this clonotype: Its antigen remains unknown.

The sample consisted of naive CXCR3+ CD8+ T cells from blood. Sample subset: CD45RO-CCR7+CD27+CD95- naive CD8+ T cells expressing CXCR3 (TNR3+). V and J are TRBV27 and TRBJ2-5; TCRdb's D call, TRBD1, is unchecked because there is no DNA. The source of this sequence is a human donor in good health. Some clones in this sample may be carry-over from other donors' samples. The chain's CDR3 is CASIPIGGETQYF.